This entry lists 8 T cell receptor beta chains sequenced from one sample in a study of cytomegalovirus exposure and HLA in healthy donors. This PCR relied on a set of 60 Vbeta primers and 13 Jbeta primers. Libraries were prepared by immunoSEQ multiplex PCR; TCRdb keeps only in-frame clonotypes and omits some of them. This sample carries 95,000 to 100,000 clones, around two thirds of them seen once, and the ten largest clones take approximately 1.8%. Sequences were obtained from PBMCs. Receptor source: a male donor in good health and CMV-seronegative.

The rearrangement uses TRBV9 and TRBJ1-2; D perhaps matches TRBD1 (6 bases). The CDR3 is 12 residues long. V lost 3 bases and J 8 bases, leaving 11 bases between the germline ends. In germline, CDR1 is SGDLS, CDR2 YYNGEE. Here the CDR3 DNA reads TGTGCCAGCAGCGGAACAGGGACCGGCTACACCTTC. It codes for CASSGTGTGYTF.

This chain joins TRBV28 and TRBJ2-5, with unresolved D. The CDR3 contains 15 residues. V was trimmed by 3 bases and J by 2 bases, leaving 13 bases between them. CDR1 and CDR2 (germline): MDHEN, SYDVKM. The CDR3 reads CASSFISGPQETQYF. For the CDR3, the DNA is TGTGCCAGCAGTTTCATTTCTGGGCCTCAAGAGACCCAGTACTTC.

The V and J genes are TRBV11-3 and TRBJ2-1, with TRBD2 identical over 13 bases. The CDR3 runs 16 residues. Per germline, CDR1 SGHNT and CDR2 YENEEA. J lost 3 bases, V lost 1 base, and 0 bases had no gene match. The CDR3 sequence: CASSLGLAGGYNEQFF. DNA for the CDR3: TGTGCCAGCAGCTTAGGACTAGCGGGAGGCTACAATGAGCAGTTCTTC.

This clone was seen just once. The chain combines TRBV28 with TRBJ2-2; 7 bases line up with TRBD1. Germline lookup yields CDR1 MDHEN and CDR2 SYDVKM. Unmatched junction bases numbered 3, after V lost 7 bases and J lost 7 bases. This CDR3 is built from 12 residues. DNA for the CDR3: TGTGCCAGCACGACAGGGATCGGGGAGCTGTTTTTT. It specifies CASTTGIGELFF.

This clone has a handful of counts. The chain combines TRBV4-2 with TRBJ2-2; 7 positions agree with TRBD1. Germline V CDR1 and CDR2: LGHNA, YNFKEQ. V lost 3 bases, J lost 0 bases, and 10 bases stayed unmatched. The CDR3 runs 18 residues. The CDR3 DNA is TGTGCCAGCAGCCACCTAACTACCCAGGGGGCGAACACCGGGGAGCTGTTTTTT. Its translation: CASSHLTTQGANTGELFF.

V usage is TRBV7-9 and J usage is TRBJ1-5; 7 bases are shared with TRBD1. Germline V gene data show CDR1 as SEHNR and CDR2 as FQNEAQ (reference sequence). V shed 1 base and J 9 bases; nucleotides not matched to a gene: 6. This CDR3 is built from 14 residues. The CDR3 spells CASSLVGQGGPQHF. Written as DNA, the CDR3 is TGTGCCAGCAGCTTAGTAGGCCAGGGGGGGCCCCAGCATTTT.

As concerns this clone: The CDR3 end shows no conserved phenylalanine or tryptophan, and so a read error is likely. This chain uses TRBV14 with TRBJ2-7; the match to TRBD2 covers 7 bases. CDR1 and CDR2 from the germline V gene are SGHDN and FVKESK. The J segment lost 3 bases and the V segment lost 0 bases, leaving 5 bases of the junction unmatched. The CDR3 is made up of 15 amino acids. CDR3 nucleotides: TGTGCCAGCAGCCAAGATTGGGCTAGCGGCTACGAGCAGTACCTC. Translating it yields CASSQDWASGYEQYL.

This clone was observed a few times. This rearrangement joins TRBV7-8 to TRBJ1-2; 10 nucleotides agree with TRBD1. Per germline, CDR1 SGHVS and CDR2 FQNEAQ. V shed 5 bases, J shed 11 bases, and the junction held 2 bases outside the gene matches. CDR3 length equals 11 residues. The DNA for the CDR3 is TGTGCCAGCAGCCCGGGACAGGGGTACACCTTC. Protein product: CASSPGQGYTF.